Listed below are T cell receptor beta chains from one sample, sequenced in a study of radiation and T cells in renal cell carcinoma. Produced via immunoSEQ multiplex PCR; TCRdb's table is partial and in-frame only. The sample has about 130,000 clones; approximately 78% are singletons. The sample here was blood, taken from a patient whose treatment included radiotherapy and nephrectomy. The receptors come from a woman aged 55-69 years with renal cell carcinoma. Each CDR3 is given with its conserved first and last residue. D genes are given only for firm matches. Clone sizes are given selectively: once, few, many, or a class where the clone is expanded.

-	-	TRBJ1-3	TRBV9	TGTGCCAGCAGCGTAGAGATGTACAGCGATTCTGGAAACACCATATATTTT	CASSVEMYSDSGNTIYF
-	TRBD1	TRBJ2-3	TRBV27	TGTGCCAGCAGTTCCCGGGACAGGGGGGAATTAGATACGCAGTATTTT	CASSSRDRGELDTQYF
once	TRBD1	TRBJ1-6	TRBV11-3	TGTGCCAGCAGCTTACCCGATGGACAGGGGGTTAATTCACCCCTCCACTTT	CASSLPDGQGVNSPLHF
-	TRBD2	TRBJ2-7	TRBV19	TGTGCCAGTAGTTCCCGGGACTATCCCTACGAGCAGTACTTC	CASSSRDYPYEQYF
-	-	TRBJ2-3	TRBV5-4	TGTGCCAGCAGCTCAGACCCAGAAAATACGCAGTATTTT	CASSSDPENTQYF
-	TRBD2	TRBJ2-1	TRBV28	TGTGCCAGCAGTTCTTGGGGGGGGTACAATGAGCAGTTCTTC	CASSSWGGYNEQFF
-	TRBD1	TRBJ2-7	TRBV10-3	TGTGCCATCAGCATGGCAGGGGGCCCTTCCTACGAGCAGTACTTC	CAISMAGGPSYEQYF
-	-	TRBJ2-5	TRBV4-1	TGCGCCAGCAGCCAAAGCTGGACGGCCGGGGAGACCCAGTACTTC	CASSQSWTAGETQYF
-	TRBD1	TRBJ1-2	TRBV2	TGTGCCAGCCATAACAGGGGGCCTGGCTACACCTTC	CASHNRGPGYTF
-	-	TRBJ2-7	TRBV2	TGTGCCGACGCCAAGGGAGGGGGATACGAGCAGTACTTC	CADAKGGGYEQYF
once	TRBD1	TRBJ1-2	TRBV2	TGTGCCAGCAGTGAACAACCGGGACAGGGGTATGGCTACACCTTC	CASSEQPGQGYGYTF
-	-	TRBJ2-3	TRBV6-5	TGTGCCAGCAGTCCAACACATAGCACAGATACGCAGTATTTT	CASSPTHSTDTQYF
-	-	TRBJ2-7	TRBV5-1	TGCGCCAGCAGCAGACCACCCGGGACATCCGACTACGAGCAGTACTTC	CASSRPPGTSDYEQYF
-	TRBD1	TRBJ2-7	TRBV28	TGTGCCAGCGGAACCGGGACAGGGATCTACGAGCAGTACTTC	CASGTGTGIYEQYF
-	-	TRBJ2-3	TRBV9	TGTGCCAGCAGCCCGGGACACGGAAACACAGATACGCAGTATTTT	CASSPGHGNTDTQYF
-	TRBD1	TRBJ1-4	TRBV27	TGTGCCAGCAGCCTAACCCAGGGGGCAGCTAATGAAAAACTGTTTTTT	CASSLTQGAANEKLFF
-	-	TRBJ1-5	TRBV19	TGTGCCAGTAGTATTCCTATTATGGGTCAGCCCCAGCATTTT	CASSIPIMGQPQHF
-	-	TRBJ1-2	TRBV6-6	TGTGCCAGCAGTTACTCAATCGGGGGTCAGAATGGCTACACCTTC	CASSYSIGGQNGYTF
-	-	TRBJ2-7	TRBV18	TGTGCCAGCTCTCCCTCAGGCAGGGAAATTGACGAGCAGTACTTC	CASSPSGREIDEQYF
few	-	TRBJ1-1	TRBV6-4	TGTGCCAGCAGTGTCGACTCGAACACTGAAGCTTTCTTT	CASSVDSNTEAFF
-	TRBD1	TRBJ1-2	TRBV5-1	TGCGCCAGCAGCTTGGGCGGACAGGGGAACTATGGCTACACCTTC	CASSLGGQGNYGYTF
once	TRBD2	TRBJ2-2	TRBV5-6	TGTGCCAGCAGCTTGGTCGGGACTAGCTTTGACGACACCGGGGAGCTGTTTTTT	CASSLVGTSFDDTGELFF
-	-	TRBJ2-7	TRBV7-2	TGTGCCAGCAGCCCCCCCTCCTACGAGCAGTACTTC	CASSPPSYEQYF
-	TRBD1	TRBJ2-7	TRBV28	TGTGCCAGCAGACTCCCGACAGGGACCCACGAGCAGTACTTC	CASRLPTGTHEQYF
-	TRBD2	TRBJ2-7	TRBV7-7	TGTGCTAGCAGCCCGGGACTAGCGGGAGATTACGAGCAGTACTTC	CASSPGLAGDYEQYF
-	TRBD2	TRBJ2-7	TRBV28	TGTGCCAGCAGTGGGACTAGCGAAGCCTACGAGCAGTACTTC	CASSGTSEAYEQYF
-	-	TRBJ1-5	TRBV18	TGTGCCAGCTCACAGGACCTGAATCAGCCCCAGCATTTT	CASSQDLNQPQHF
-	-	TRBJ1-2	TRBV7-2	TGTGCCAGCAGAGAAGACTCGGTTGGCTATGGCTACACCTTC	CASREDSVGYGYTF
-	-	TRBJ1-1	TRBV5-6	TGTGCCAGCAGCTTAACCCGAACAGCTGAAGCTTTCTTT	CASSLTRTAEAFF
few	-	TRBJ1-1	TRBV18	TGTGCCAGCTCACCACTTGAGGGGAACACTGAAGCTTTCTTT	CASSPLEGNTEAFF
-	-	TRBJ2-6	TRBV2	TGTGCCAGCAGTGAAAAGGCGTTGGCCGGGGCCAACGTCCTGACTTTC	CASSEKALAGANVLTF
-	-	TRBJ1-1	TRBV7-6	TGTGCCAGCAGCTCCGGGGTCCTGAACACTGAAGCTTTCTTT	CASSSGVLNTEAFF
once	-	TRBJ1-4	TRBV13	TGTGCCAGTGGGTGGGGGCCCGCAACTAATGAAAAACTGTTTTTT	CASGWGPATNEKLFF
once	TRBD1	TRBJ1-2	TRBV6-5	TGTGCCAGCAGTTACTCGGACAGGGGGCCATATGGCTACACCTTC	CASSYSDRGPYGYTF
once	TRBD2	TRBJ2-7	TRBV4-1	TGCGCCAGCAGCCTCGTGACTAGCGGCTCCTACGAGCAGTACTTC	CASSLVTSGSYEQYF
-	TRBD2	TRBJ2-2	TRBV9	TGTGCCAGCAGCGTAGTACCTAGCGGGGTTACCGGGGAGCTGTTTTTT	CASSVVPSGVTGELFF
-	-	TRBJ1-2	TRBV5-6	TGTGCCAGCAGCTCCGTAACAGGGACTAACTATGGCTACACCTTC	CASSSVTGTNYGYTF
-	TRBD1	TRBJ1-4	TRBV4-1	TGCGCCAGCAGCCAACCGGGACAGGGTCTTAATGAAAAACTGTTTTTT	CASSQPGQGLNEKLFF
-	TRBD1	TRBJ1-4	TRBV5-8	TGTGCCAGCAGCGGACGACAGGGCTATAGAGATGAAAAACTGTTTTTT	CASSGRQGYRDEKLFF
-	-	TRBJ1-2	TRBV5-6	TGTGCCAGCAGCGGGTTGAACTATGGCTACACCTTC	CASSGLNYGYTF
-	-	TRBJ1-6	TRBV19	TGTGCCAGTAGCTGGCGGGGCTCGAATTCACCCCTCCACTTT	CASSWRGSNSPLHF
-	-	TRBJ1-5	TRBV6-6	TGTGCCAGCAGTTACCCGAACAGCAATCAGCCCCAGCATTTT	CASSYPNSNQPQHF
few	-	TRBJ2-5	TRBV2	TGTGCCAGCAGCGCCTCGTTAGGACGTCAAGAGACCCAGTACTTC	CASSASLGRQETQYF
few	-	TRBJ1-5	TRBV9	TGTGCCAGCAGCCCCCCAGGCTTCGAGGGTCAGCCCCAGCATTTT	CASSPPGFEGQPQHF
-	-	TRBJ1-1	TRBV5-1	TGCGCCAGCAGCTTGAGATACGGGGCTGAAGCTTTCTTT	CASSLRYGAEAFF
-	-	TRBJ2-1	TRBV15	TGTGCCACCAGCAGAGAGCCGGGACCCTACAATGAGCAGTTCTTC	CATSREPGPYNEQFF
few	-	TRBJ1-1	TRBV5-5	TGTGCTATCGGAATGGGGGTGAACACTGAAGCTTTCTTT	CAIGMGVNTEAFF
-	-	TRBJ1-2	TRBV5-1	TGCGCCAGCAGCTTGGACGTAGGGGAAGCTAACTATGGCTACACCTTC	CASSLDVGEANYGYTF
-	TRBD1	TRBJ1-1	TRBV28	TGTGCCAGCAGTCCTCCCGTCAGGGGGGGCACTGAAGCTTTCTTT	CASSPPVRGGTEAFF
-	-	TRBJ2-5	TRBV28	TGTGCCAGCAGCCCAAGGGGGAAGGAGACCCAGTACTTC	CASSPRGKETQYF
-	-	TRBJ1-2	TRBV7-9	TGTGCCAGCAGCATGGGGTGGCCCAACTATGGCTACACCTTC	CASSMGWPNYGYTF
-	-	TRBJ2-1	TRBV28	TGTGCCAGCAGTTTAGAGGCGGGATCCAGCAATGAGCAGTTCTTC	CASSLEAGSSNEQFF
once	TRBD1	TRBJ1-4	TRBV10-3	TGTGCCATCAGTGAGTCCCCCGGGACAGGGGGCGCGGCTGAAAAACTGTTTTTT	CAISESPGTGGAAEKLFF
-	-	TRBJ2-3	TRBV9	TGTGCCAGCAGCGGAACTGCCAGAGGCGTAGATACGCAGTATTTT	CASSGTARGVDTQYF